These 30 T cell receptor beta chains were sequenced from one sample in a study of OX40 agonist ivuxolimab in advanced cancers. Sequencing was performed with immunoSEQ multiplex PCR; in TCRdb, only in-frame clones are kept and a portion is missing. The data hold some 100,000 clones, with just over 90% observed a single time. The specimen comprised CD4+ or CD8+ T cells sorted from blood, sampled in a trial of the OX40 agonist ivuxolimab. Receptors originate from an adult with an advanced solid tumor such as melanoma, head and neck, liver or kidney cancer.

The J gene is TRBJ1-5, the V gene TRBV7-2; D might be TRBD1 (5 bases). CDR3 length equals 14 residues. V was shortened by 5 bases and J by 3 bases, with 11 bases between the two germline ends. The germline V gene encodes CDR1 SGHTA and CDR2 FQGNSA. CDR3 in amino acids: CASSQGLTNQPQHF. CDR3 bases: TGTGCCAGCAGCCAGGGACTGACCAATCAGCCCCAGCATTTT.

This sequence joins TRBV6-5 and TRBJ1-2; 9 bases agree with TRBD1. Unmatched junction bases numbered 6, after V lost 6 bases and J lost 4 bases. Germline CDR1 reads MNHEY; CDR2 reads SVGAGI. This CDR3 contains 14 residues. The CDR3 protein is CASRALGQGYGYTF. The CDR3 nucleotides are TGTGCCAGCAGAGCCTTGGGACAGGGCTATGGCTACACCTTC.

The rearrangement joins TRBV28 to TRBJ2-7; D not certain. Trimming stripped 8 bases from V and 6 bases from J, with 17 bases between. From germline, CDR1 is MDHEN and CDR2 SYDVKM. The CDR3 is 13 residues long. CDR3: CASFDPGPAEQYF. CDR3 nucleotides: TGTGCCAGCTTCGACCCAGGCCCTGCCGAGCAGTACTTC.

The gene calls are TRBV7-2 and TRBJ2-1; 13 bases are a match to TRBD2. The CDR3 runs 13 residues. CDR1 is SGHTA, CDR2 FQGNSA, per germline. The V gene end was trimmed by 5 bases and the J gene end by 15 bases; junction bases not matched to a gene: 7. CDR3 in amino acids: CASSEGTSGMGFF. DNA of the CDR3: TGTGCCAGCAGCGAAGGGACTAGCGGGATGGGGTTCTTC.

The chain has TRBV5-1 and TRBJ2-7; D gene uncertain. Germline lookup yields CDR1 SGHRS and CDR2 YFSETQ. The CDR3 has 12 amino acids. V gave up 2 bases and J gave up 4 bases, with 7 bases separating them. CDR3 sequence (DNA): TGCGCCAGCAGCTTAAATGGGTACGAGCAGTACTTC. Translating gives CASSLNGYEQYF.

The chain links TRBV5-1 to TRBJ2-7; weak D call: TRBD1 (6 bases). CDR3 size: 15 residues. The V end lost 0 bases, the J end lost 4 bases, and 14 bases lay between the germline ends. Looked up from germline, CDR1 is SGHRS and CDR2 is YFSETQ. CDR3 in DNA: TGCGCCAGCAGCTTGGGAACCGGGACACCTTACGAGCAGTACTTC. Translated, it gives CASSLGTGTPYEQYF.

The CDR3 spells CASSIRVQINSPLHF. The CDR3 region has the DNA TGTGCCAGTAGTATTCGGGTCCAAATAAATTCACCCCTCCACTTT. J is TRBJ1-6 and V is TRBV19; D gene ambiguous. CDR1 and CDR2 (germline): LNHDA, SQIVND (reference sequence). The CDR3 sequence is 15 residues long. V gave up 3 bases and J gave up 7 bases, with 13 bases separating them. The variable domain in full, completed from reference TRBV19 and TRBJ1-6, reads DGGITQSPKYLFRKEGQNVTLSCEQNLNHDAMYWYRQDPGQGLRLIYYSQIVNDFQKGDIAEGYSVSREKKESFPLTVTSAQKNPTAFYLCASSIRVQINSPLHFGNGTRLTVT.

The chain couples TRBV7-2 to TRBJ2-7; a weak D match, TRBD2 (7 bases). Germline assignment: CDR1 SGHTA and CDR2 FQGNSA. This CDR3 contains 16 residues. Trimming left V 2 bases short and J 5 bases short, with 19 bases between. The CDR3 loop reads CASSLKGRGAEHEQYF. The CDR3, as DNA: TGTGCCAGCAGCTTAAAGGGGAGGGGGGCCGAACACGAGCAGTACTTC.

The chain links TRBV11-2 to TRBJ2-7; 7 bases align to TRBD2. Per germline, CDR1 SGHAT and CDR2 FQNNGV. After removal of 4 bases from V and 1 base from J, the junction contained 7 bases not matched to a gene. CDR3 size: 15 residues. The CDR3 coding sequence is TGTGCCAGCAGCTCGACAGCGGGGATGTCCTACGAGCAGTACTTC. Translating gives CASSSTAGMSYEQYF. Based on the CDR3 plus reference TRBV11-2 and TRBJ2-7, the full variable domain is EAGVAQSPRYKIIEKRQSVAFWCNPISGHATLYWYQQILGQGPKLLIQFQNNGVVDDSQLPKDRFSAERLKGVDSTLKIQPAKLEDSAVYLCASSSTAGMSYEQYFGPGTRLTVT.

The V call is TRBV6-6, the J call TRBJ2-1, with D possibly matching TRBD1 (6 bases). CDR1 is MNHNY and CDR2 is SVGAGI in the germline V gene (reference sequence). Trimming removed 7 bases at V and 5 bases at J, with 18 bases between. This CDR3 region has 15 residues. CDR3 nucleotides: TGTGCCAGCATTCAGACCGGGACACAAAACAATGAGCAGTTCTTC. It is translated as CASIQTGTQNNEQFF.

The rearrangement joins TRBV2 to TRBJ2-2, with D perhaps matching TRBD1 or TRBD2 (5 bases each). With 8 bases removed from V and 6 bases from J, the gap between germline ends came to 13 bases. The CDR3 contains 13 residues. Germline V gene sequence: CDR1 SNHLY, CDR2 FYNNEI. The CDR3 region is CASHMGRPGELFF. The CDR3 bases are TGTGCCAGCCACATGGGACGTCCCGGGGAGCTGTTTTTT.

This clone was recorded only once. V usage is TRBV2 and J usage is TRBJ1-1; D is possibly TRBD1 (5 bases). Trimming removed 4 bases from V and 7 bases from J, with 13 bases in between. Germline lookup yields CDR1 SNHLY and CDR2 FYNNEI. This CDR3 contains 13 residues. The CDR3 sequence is CASSVRQGNEAFF. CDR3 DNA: TGTGCCAGCAGTGTCAGGCAGGGAAATGAAGCTTTCTTT.

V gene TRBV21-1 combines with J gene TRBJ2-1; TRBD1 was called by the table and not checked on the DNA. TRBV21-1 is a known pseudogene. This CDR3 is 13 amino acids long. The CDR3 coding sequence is TGTAATACGACCGGGACAGGGGGAAATGAGCAGTTCTTC. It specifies CNTTGTGGNEQFF.

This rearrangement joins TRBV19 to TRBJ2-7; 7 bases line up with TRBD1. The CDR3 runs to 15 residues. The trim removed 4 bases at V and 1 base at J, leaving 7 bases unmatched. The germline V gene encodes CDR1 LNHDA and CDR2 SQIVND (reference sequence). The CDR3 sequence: CASSRAPGQSYEQYF. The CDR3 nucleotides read TGTGCCAGTAGTAGAGCACCGGGACAGTCCTACGAGCAGTACTTC.

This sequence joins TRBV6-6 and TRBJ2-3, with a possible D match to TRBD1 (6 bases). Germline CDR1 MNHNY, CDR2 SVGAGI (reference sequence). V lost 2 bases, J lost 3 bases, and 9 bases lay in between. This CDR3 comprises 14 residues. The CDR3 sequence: CASSYGRGTDTQYF. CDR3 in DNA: TGTGCCAGCAGTTACGGCAGGGGTACAGATACGCAGTATTTT.

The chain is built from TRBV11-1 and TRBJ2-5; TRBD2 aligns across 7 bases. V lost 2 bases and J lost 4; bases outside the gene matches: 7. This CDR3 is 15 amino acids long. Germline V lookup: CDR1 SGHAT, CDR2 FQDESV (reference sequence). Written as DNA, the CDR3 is TGTGCCAGCAGCTTATTTGGGGCTAGCGGAGAGACCCAGTACTTC. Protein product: CASSLFGASGETQYF.

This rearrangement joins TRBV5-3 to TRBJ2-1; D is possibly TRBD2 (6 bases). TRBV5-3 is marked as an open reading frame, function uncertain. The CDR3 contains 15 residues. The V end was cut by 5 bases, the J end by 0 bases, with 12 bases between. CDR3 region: CARRLLALSYNEQFF. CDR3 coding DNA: TGTGCCAGAAGACTCCTAGCGCTCTCCTACAATGAGCAGTTCTTC.

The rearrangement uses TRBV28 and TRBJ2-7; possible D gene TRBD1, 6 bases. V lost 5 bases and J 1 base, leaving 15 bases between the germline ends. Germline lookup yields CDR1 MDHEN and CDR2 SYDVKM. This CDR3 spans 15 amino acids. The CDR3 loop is CASSTTGKVSYEQYF. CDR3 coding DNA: TGTGCCAGCAGTACCACAGGGAAGGTGTCCTACGAGCAGTACTTC.

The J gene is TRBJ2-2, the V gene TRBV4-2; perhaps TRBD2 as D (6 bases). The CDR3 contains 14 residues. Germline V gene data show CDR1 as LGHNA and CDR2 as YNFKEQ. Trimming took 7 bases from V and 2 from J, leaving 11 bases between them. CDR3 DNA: TGTGCCAGCACGGGACTGGCAAACACCGGGGAGCTGTTTTTT. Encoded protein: CASTGLANTGELFF.

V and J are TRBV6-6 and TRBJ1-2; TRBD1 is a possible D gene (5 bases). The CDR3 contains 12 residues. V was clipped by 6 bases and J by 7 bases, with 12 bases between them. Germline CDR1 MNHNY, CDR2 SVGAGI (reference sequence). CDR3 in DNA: TGTGCCAGCAGCCACTCCGGGGGTGGCTACACCTTC. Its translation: CASSHSGGGYTF.

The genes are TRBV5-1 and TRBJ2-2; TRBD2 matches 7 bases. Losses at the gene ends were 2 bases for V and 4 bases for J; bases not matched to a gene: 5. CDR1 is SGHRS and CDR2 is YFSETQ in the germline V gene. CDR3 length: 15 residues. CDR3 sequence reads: CASSLTGGVTGELFF. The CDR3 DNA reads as TGCGCCAGCAGCTTAACGGGAGGTGTCACCGGGGAGCTGTTTTTT.

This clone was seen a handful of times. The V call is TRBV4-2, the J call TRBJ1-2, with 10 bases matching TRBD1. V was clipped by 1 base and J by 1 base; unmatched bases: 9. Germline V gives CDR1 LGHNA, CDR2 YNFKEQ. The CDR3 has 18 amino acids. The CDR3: CASSQVWVRDRGNYGYTF. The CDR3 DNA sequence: TGTGCCAGCAGCCAAGTTTGGGTCCGGGACAGGGGTAACTATGGCTACACCTTC.

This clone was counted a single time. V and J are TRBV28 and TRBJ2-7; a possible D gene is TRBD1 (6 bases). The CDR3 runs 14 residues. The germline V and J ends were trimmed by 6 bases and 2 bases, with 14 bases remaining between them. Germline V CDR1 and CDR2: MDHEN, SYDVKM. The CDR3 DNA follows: TGTGCCAGCAGCCCCGGGCAGGGGCCCTACGAGCAGTACTTC. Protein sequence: CASSPGQGPYEQYF.

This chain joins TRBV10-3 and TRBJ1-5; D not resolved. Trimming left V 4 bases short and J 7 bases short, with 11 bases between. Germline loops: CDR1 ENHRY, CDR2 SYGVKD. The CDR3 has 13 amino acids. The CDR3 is CAISVDIRQPQHF. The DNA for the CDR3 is TGTGCCATCAGTGTAGACATTCGGCAGCCCCAGCATTTT.

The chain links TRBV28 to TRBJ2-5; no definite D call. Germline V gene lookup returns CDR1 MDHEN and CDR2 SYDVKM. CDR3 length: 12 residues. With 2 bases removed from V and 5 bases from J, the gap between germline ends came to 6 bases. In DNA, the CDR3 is TGTGCCAGCAGTTTAATGTGGGAGACCCAGTACTTC. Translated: CASSLMWETQYF. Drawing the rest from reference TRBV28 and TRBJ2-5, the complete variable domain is DVKVTQSSRYLVKRTGEKVFLECVQDMDHENMFWYRQDPGLGLRLIYFSYDVKMKEKGDIPEGYSVSREKKERFSLILESASTNQTSMYLCASSLMWETQYFGPGTRLLVL.

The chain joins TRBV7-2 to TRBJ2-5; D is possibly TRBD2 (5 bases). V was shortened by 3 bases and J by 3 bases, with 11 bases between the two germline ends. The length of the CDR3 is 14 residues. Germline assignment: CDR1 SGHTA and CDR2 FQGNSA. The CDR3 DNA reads TGTGCCAGCAGCTTGGGTCTGCGGGAAGAGACCCAGTACTTC. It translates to CASSLGLREETQYF.

DNA for the CDR3: TGTGCCAGCAGCAACAGGTCCCCCCCCTACGAGCAGTACTTC. This encodes CASSNRSPPYEQYF. This sequence joins TRBV28 and TRBJ2-7; D might be TRBD1 (5 bases). The germline gives CDR1 MDHEN, CDR2 SYDVKM. The length of the CDR3 is 14 residues. V lost 6 bases and J 2 bases, leaving 14 bases between the germline ends.

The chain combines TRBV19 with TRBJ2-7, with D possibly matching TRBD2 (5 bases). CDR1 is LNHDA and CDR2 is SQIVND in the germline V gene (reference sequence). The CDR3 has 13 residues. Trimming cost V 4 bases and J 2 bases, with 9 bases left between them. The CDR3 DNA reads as TGTGCCAGTAGTACGGGGAATACCTACGAGCAGTACTTC. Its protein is CASSTGNTYEQYF.

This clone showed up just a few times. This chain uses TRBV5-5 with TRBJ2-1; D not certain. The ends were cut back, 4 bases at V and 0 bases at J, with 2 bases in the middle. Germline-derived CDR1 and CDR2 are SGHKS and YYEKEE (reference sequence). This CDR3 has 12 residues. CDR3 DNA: TGTGCCAGCAGCCTCTCCTACAATGAGCAGTTCTTC. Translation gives CASSLSYNEQFF. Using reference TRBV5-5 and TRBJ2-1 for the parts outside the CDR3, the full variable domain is DAGVTQSPTHLIKTRGQQVTLRCSPISGHKSVSWYQQVLGQGPQFIFQYYEKEERGRGNFPDRFSARQFPNYSSELNVNALLLGDSALYLCASSLSYNEQFFGPGTRLTVL.

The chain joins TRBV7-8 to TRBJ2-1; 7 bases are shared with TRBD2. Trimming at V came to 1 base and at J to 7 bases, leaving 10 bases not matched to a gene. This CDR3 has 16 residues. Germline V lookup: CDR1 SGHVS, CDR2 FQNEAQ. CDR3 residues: CASSLVDAGVGNEQFF. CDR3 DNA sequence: TGTGCCAGCAGCTTAGTTGACGCGGGAGTGGGAAATGAGCAGTTCTTC.